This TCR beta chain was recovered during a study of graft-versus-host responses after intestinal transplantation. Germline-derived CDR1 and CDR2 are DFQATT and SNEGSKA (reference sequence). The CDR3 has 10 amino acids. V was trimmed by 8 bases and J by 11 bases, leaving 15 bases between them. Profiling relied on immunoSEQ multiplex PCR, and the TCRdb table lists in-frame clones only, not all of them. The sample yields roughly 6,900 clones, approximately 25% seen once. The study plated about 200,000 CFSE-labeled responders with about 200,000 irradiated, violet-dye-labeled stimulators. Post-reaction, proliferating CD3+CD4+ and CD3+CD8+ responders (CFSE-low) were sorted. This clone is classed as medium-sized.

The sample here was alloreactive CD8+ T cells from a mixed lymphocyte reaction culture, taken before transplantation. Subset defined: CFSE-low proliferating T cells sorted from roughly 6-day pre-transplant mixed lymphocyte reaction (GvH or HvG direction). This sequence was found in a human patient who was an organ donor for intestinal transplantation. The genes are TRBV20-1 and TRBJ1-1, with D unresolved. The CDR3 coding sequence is TGCAGTCTCTTGGGGTATAAGGCTTTCTTT. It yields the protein CSLLGYKAFF.